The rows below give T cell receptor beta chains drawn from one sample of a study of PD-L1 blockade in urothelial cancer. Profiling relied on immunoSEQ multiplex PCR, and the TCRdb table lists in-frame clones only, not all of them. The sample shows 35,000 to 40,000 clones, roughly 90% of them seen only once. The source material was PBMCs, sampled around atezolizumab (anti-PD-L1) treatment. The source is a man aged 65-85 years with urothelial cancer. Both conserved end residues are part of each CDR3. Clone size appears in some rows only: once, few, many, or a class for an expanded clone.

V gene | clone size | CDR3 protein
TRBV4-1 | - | CASSQGVGRGEQYF
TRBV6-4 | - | CASSPGLAGPEQYF
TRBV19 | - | CASSDQGGSFLNTEAFF
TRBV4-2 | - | CASSQESGGTEAFF
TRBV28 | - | CASRTGWNQPQHF
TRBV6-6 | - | CASSRLARQGDTQYF
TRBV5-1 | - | CASSLSGKNTGELFF
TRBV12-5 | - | CASGRGEGNTIYF
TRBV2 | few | CASSDGQGNYGYTF
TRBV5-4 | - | CASSLAGLNTGELFF
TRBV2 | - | CASRTSGRDEQFF
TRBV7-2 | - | CASSLQPGVEQYF
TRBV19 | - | CASSTSISGGRVNIQYF
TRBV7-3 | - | CASSLFGGDSSYEQYF
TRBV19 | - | CASSRVAGSYNEQFF
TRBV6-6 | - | CAKSRGGADSSYEQYF
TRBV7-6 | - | CASSSALRGFVVGELFF
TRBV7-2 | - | CASSNWGGNSYNEQFF
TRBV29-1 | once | CSVTSLLGAEEKLFF
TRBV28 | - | CASSPFLTYEQYF
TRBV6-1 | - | CASTLAVYNEQFF
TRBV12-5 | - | CASARGTEAFF
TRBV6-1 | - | CASSAGYSTDTQYF